This is a list of T cell receptor beta chains from one sample in a study of naive and memory T cell subsets. Each CDR3 protein is one row after TCRdb ran MiXCR on the UMI-ligation and nested PCR reads. The data contain 120,000 or so distinct CDR3 sequences, roughly 36% of them singletons. Sequencing input: central memory CD4+ T cells from blood. These receptors all stem from a human donor in good health. Each CDR3 is given with its conserved first and last residue. A D gene is named only where the DNA matches it firmly. Clone size appears in some rows only: once, few, many, or a class for an expanded clone.

V,size,J,D,length,DNA,CDR3
TRBV12-3/TRBV12-4,.,TRBJ2-5,.,14,TGTGCCAGCAGTTTGGGGGTAGGCTCGGTGACCCAGTACTTC,CASSLGVGSVTQYF
TRBV28,.,TRBJ1-5,.,14,TGTGCCAGCAGTTTGGGGGGGGCCAATCAGCCCCAGCATTTT,CASSLGGANQPQHF
TRBV28,.,TRBJ2-5,TRBD2,15,TGTGCCAGCAGCAGGCCGGCTAGCGGTGTCAAGGCCCAGTACTTC,CASSRPASGVKAQYF
TRBV20-1,few,TRBJ2-7,.,13,TGCAGTGCTAGCAGTGGGACCGAGGGTGAGCAGTACTTC,CSASSGTEGEQYF
TRBV20-1,many,TRBJ2-5,TRBD2,16,TGCAGTGCCCAGGGGACTAGCGGGAGCATATGGGAGACCCAGTACTTC,CSAQGTSGSIWETQYF
TRBV7-8,many,TRBJ1-3,.,17,TGTGCCAGCAGCTTAGGCGGCAGGGCCTCGCCTGGAAACACCATATATTTT,CASSLGGRASPGNTIYF
TRBV6-6,.,TRBJ1-1,.,12,TGTGCCAGCAGTTACCGGAACACTGAAGCTTTCTTT,CASSYRNTEAFF
TRBV28,.,TRBJ2-7,.,11,TGTGCCAGCAGCTGGGTCTACGAGCAGTACTTC,CASSWVYEQYF
TRBV27,.,TRBJ2-3,.,14,TGTGCCAGCAGTCCAAGGGACCTGGCAGATACGCAGTATTTT,CASSPRDLADTQYF
TRBV28,.,TRBJ2-3,TRBD1,14,TGTGCCAGCAGCCCAGGGGGTGTCACAGATACGCAGTATTTT,CASSPGGVTDTQYF
TRBV3-1,.,TRBJ2-7,.,14,TGTGCCAGCAGCCAAGCGGGACCGATATACGAGCAGTACTTC,CASSQAGPIYEQYF
TRBV5-5,.,TRBJ1-2,TRBD1,16,TGTGCCAGCAGCCCATTATTCCGGGACAGGGTCTATGGCTACACCTTC,CASSPLFRDRVYGYTF
TRBV4-1,.,TRBJ2-5,.,15,TGCGCCAGCAGCCACCCCGGACAGTATCAAGAGACCCAGTACTTC,CASSHPGQYQETQYF
TRBV7-9,.,TRBJ2-5,TRBD2,16,TGTGCCAGCAGCTTCGTACTAGCGGGATCCCAAGAGACCCAGTACTTC,CASSFVLAGSQETQYF
TRBV5-1,.,TRBJ2-3,TRBD2,16,TGCGCCAGCAGCTTGGCCTTTGAGGCTAGCGGCGATACGCAGTATTTT,CASSLAFEASGDTQYF
TRBV6-2/TRBV6-3,.,TRBJ1-5,.,13,TGTGCCAGCACCAAGTGGGGGAACCAGCCCCAGCATTTT,CASTKWGNQPQHF